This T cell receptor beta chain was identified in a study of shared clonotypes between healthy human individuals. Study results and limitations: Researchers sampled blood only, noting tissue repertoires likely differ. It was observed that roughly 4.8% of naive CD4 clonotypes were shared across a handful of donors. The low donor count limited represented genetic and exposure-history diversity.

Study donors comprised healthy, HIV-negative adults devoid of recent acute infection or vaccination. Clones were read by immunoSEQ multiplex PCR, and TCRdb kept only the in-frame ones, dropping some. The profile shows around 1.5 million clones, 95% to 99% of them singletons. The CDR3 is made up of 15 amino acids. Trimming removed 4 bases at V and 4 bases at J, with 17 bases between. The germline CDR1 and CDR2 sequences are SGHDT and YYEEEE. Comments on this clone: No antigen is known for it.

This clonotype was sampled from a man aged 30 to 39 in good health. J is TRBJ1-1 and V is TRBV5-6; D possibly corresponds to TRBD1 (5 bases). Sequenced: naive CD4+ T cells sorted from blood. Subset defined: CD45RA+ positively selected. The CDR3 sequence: CASSTVRTFGTEAFF. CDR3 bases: TGTGCCAGCAGCACGGTCAGGACATTCGGCACTGAAGCTTTCTTT.